This TCR beta chain was identified during a study of cytomegalovirus exposure and HLA in healthy donors. Study-level findings and limits: In a later analysis, TCR association rates varied by HLA locus: DRB1 most, HLA-C fewest. Presence/absence analyses assumed roughly uniform sequencing depth across donors. Testing in vitro showed a few CMV-associated chains specific for CMV antigens. In a later analysis, TCR beta V- and J-gene trimming showed a link to a missense DCLRE1C variant.

With 60 Vbeta and 13 Jbeta primers, the PCR was carried out. Sequencing used immunoSEQ multiplex PCR; TCRdb keeps in-frame clones, though not all of them. Its listing shows roughly 39,000 clones. Turning to this clone: Its antigen remains unidentified. The same CDR3 also results from other DNA sequences found in this sample.

Input material: PBMCs. This TCR came from a man in his thirties or forties in good health and CMV-seronegative.

CDR3 amino acids: CASSYSRGSSYEQYF. The CDR3 nucleotides are TGTGCCAGCAGTTACTCGCGTGGGAGCTCCTACGAGCAGTACTTC. The V call is TRBV6-5, the J call TRBJ2-7; weak D call: TRBD2 (5 bases). Germline-derived CDR1 and CDR2 are MNHEY and SVGAGI. Trimming removed 0 bases at V and 0 bases at J, with 9 bases between. CDR3 length equals 15 residues.